What follows describes a single TCR beta chain. The data were taken from a study of blood T cell repertoires in COVID-19. Study-wide background: The samples span acute and convalescent COVID-19 from the United States, Italy and Spain. PBMCs, B-cell-depleted T cells, or T cells provided the cDNA or gDNA that made up the material.

Original data processing: Amplification from reference gene primers served as the basis for estimated nucleated cell counts. TCRdb's copy holds only in-frame clones and misses some; the assay was immunoSEQ multiplex PCR. V, J and clone size are taken as reported in that table, and D and trimming were inferred from the DNA itself. Among around 240,000 clones listed, around 88% were seen once. This CDR3 is built from 16 residues. Trimming removed 3 bases from V and 4 bases from J, with 13 bases in between. CDR1 is KGHSH, CDR2 LQKENI, per germline. The chain combines TRBV18 with TRBJ1-6; possible D gene TRBD1, 6 bases. The origin of this receptor is a woman aged 30 to 39 who had recovered from COVID-19. The sample consisted of peripheral blood. The CDR3, as DNA: TGTGCCAGCTCACCGCCAGGGGAAGGTTATAATTCACCCCTCCACTTT. Translated, it gives CASSPPGEGYNSPLHF.